The T cell receptor beta chain described here comes from a study of CD8 T cells in ankylosing spondylitis. CDR3 length: 13 amino acids. Germline CDR1 SGHRS, CDR2 YFSETQ. Trimming removed 7 bases from V and 8 bases from J; junction bases left unmatched: 6. As concerns this clonotype: Antigen: not known.

The study's findings and limits: Previously reported in reactive arthritis synovial fluid and blood were some of the motif variants. Clones linked to disease were reported to show significant enrichment in matched ankylosing spondylitis synovial fluid. Within peripheral blood, clones linked to disease were CD8+ and relatively rare. For ankylosing spondylitis blood, a TCR beta motif of under ten highly homologous variants appeared characteristic.

Via MiXCR, TCRdb re-called the 5' RACE reads, giving one row per CDR3 protein. This table has more than 650,000 distinct CDR3 sequences, approximately 12% appearing once. The source of this sequence is a male donor with ankylosing spondylitis. The chain links TRBV5-1 to TRBJ1-4, with TRBD1 identical over 9 bases. Sequenced sample: blood, either unsorted or a sorted T cell fraction (not recorded which). DNA for the CDR3: TGCGCCAGCCGGGGACAGGGAGAAGAAAAACTGTTTTTT. Its translation: CASRGQGEEKLFF.